What follows describes a single T cell receptor beta chain. The sample holds many counts of this clonotype. Its antigen is currently not known. No much larger clonotype is one base removed from it; base qualities were not supplied. This entry comes from a study of regulatory T cells in long-lasting Graves disease (dated by TCRdb to about 2021). As for the study more broadly: Patients with newly diagnosed Graves' disease had been on antithyroid drugs for under 3 months. Peripheral blood TCR sequencing and RNA sequencing compared persistent Graves' disease patients with newly diagnosed Graves' disease patients. The study was registered as a clinical trial and conducted in China. A total of 35 or so samples were covered by TCR sequencing, comprising roughly 13 persistent and approximately 20 newly diagnosed Graves' disease patients.

Its CDR3 holds 16 amino acids, cysteine through phenylalanine. CDR3 DNA only is kept here, 48 bases in frame from base 1. CDR1 and CDR2 (MDHEN, SYDVKM) derive from the germline V gene. V is pared back by 2 bases and J by 3 bases, with 16 bases lying between the germline termini. Findings and caveats that apply to the study as a whole: The small sample size was acknowledged by the authors as a limitation that may reduce accuracy. Compared with newly diagnosed patients, patients with persistent Graves' disease had lower TCR Shannon entropy and fewer highly expanded clones, which suggests clonal expansion. Persistent patients shared more public clonotypes among themselves (around 3,000) than newly diagnosed patients did (approximately 900). The study examined only peripheral blood because the primary lesion, thyroid tissue, could not be accessed. Only the TCR beta chain was sequenced and analyzed. Preferential use of TRBV28, TRBJ1-2 and TRBJ2-5 was observed in persistent disease, whereas TRBV20-1 and TRBJ2-1 were favored in newly diagnosed disease.

Libraries were constructed by multiplex PCR. Sequencing was performed on an Illumina HiSeq 4000. iRepertoire HTBI primers and Arm-PCR amplification of CDR3 regions were used to construct TCR beta libraries. Before sequencing, the PCR products went through gel purification. Under the source paper's analysis protocol: Across samples, 60 to 75 TRBV and around 15 TRBJ segments were identified and used for gene usage analysis of CDR3 amino acid clonotypes. COPE and FqMerger were used to merge filtered high-quality paired reads into contigs. Contigs were aligned with BLAST to IMGT TRBV, TRBD and TRBJ reference genes, and CDR3 was defined per IMGT. Highly expanded clones were defined as clonotypes with a frequency above 0.1%. Shannon entropy served as the measure of repertoire diversity, while the Gini coefficient captured V-J evenness. A clonotype found in more than one individual was treated as public. Clones were called with MiXCR by TCRdb after fastp trimmed the public reads at Q25, and only in-frame beta chains were retained. Identical CDR3 protein sequences are pooled into one entry, listed with their most common genes and DNA. These V and J calls are TCRdb output, not the study's own analysis. The sample contains approximately 350,000 distinct CDR3 sequences, roughly 12% of them found a single time. The top ten clonotypes cover about 20% of the sample.

Read against the paper, the sample's time point label means: newly diagnosed GD, antithyroid drugs for less than 3 months. RNA was extracted from PBMCs in TRIzol for both TCR sequencing and RNA sequencing. Graves' disease was diagnosed according to American Thyroid Association guidelines. The patients came from an endocrinology department in Xi'an, China. Each patient gave 7 to 9.5 milliliters of peripheral blood, collected in an EDTA anticoagulant tube. PBMCs were isolated by Ficoll Paque Plus density gradient separation without further T cell sorting. RNA quality was checked with an Agilent 2100 Bioanalyzer and agarose gel, and concentration with a NanoDrop 2000. This sample also appeared in a second study, on T cells in Graves' hyperthyroidism and ophthalmopathy. Per that second paper: Graves' hyperthyroidism was defined as stable when no progression to ophthalmopathy occurred over 18 months of follow-up. The hyperthyroidism patients were between 18 and 65 years old and newly diagnosed, with a disease duration of less than 2 months. Exclusion was applied to patients with uncontrolled infections, other autoimmune diseases, pregnancy or lactation. Diagnoses were based on clinical symptoms, serum thyroxine and TRAb, thyroid ultrasound and orbital computed tomography. The first round of RT-PCR for the TCR CDR3 was performed with the HTBI primer set and the Qiagen OneStep RT-PCR kit. Most expanded thyroid clonotypes (frequency above 0.001) were also found in blood, which suggests that blood repertoires may mirror thyroid immune responses. In cross-validation, a model built on a 13 V-J signature told ophthalmopathy apart from stable hyperthyroidism with less than 90% sensitivity and about 81% specificity, and in testing the same model reached 80%/75%. In validation, the model predicted progression to ophthalmopathy a median of roughly six months before onset, with approximately 71% sensitivity and about 72% specificity. TCR V-J signatures able to tell the groups apart were searched for in a discovery cohort of around 95 patients, of whom 43 had Graves' ophthalmopathy and 55 to 65 had stable Graves' hyperthyroidism. Whether ophthalmopathy could be predicted prospectively was tested in an independent validation cohort made up of about 20 hyperthyroidism patients plus 17 patients who later progressed to ophthalmopathy. The approximately 90 discovery patients were randomly split 7:3 into training and test sets. In addition, the study compared T-cell repertoires in thyroid tissue and in blood from several Graves' hyperthyroidism patients. After blood sampling, hyperthyroidism patients were treated with methimazole at a starting dose of 30 mg daily, and ophthalmopathy patients were treated with high-dose intravenous methylprednisolone. A second multiplex PCR round built the libraries, followed by size selection and purification. The libraries were sequenced on an Illumina HiSeq2000 using paired-end 100 bp reads. SOAPnuke was used to process the raw data, with reads discarded if the reads contained adapters or uncalled bases, had a mean Phred below 15, or lacked an exact constant-primer or identifier match. COPE v1.2.5 was used to merge high-quality paired reads, and clonotypes were defined as unique nucleotide sequences. MiTCR v1.1 was used to align clonotypes to the IMGT TRBV, TRBD and TRBJ reference segments. Analysis was restricted to V-J combinations with a frequency above 0.0001, which covered 99% to 99.2% of repertoires. The TCS score was defined as F50 (clonal expansion) divided by E x V (chaos), with BLOSUM62-based TCRdist calculated between CDR3 peptides within each V-J. Welch's t-statistics and random forest reduced 500 to 650 V-J features to 13, which were used in a naive Bayes classifier (R e1071). No statistical method was used to fix the sample size in advance, and group allocation was not hidden from the investigators. The paper describes TCR Vbeta CDR3 sequencing of some 130 peripheral blood samples, made up of some 40 ophthalmopathy patients, 70 to 80 hyperthyroidism patients and around 17 progressor patients.

This TCR came from a young woman with Graves disease. Donor details come from another sample of the same person, matched by shared clones. This receptor chain uses TRBV28 and TRBJ1-1; the D segment could be TRBD1, given 5 matching bases. The sequences come from peripheral blood mononuclear cells (PBMCs), collected at new diagnosis, from a patient treated with antithyroid drugs. The CDR3 region reads CASSLQFGAWDTEAFF. The DNA sequence is as follows: TGTGCCAGCAGTTTACAATTCGGGGCTTGGGACACTGAAGCTTTCTTT.